Listed below are T cell receptor beta chains from one sample, sequenced in a study of T cells after yellow fever vaccination. MiXCR was run by TCRdb on the 5' RACE reads, yielding one entry per CDR3 protein. The table shows hundreds of thousands of distinct CDR3 sequences, with roughly 22% occurring only once. The sequencing here drew on PBMCs, taken 21 days after the first yellow fever vaccination. The receptor set was obtained from a man between 18 and 35 years old who received the YFV17D yellow fever vaccine. CDR3s include the opening cysteine and the closing phenylalanine or tryptophan. D genes are given only for firm matches. Only some rows state a clone size, as once, few, many or a class for expanded clones.

j_call v_call d_call clone_size cdr3_aa cdr3_nt
TRBJ2-1 TRBV5-4 TRBD1 NA CASSSDRGGNEQFF TGTGCCAGCAGCTCGGACAGGGGGGGCAATGAGCAGTTCTTC
TRBJ2-1 TRBV5-1 TRBD1 few CASSRTGGDRNEQFF TGCGCCAGCAGCCGGACAGGGGGCGACCGGAATGAGCAGTTCTTC
TRBJ2-1 TRBV20-1 NA NA CSARDPGPRHNEQFF TGCAGTGCTAGAGATCCGGGACCGAGGCACAATGAGCAGTTCTTC
TRBJ2-1 TRBV11-2 NA few CASNLGYEQFF TGTGCCAGCAACCTGGGGTATGAGCAGTTCTTC
TRBJ2-7 TRBV19 NA NA CASSTAMGHMGYEQYF TGTGCCAGTAGCACAGCTATGGGGCACATGGGCTACGAGCAGTACTTC
TRBJ1-2 TRBV7-8 NA few CASSVRGVASYGYTF TGTGCCAGCAGCGTCCGTGGGGTGGCTAGCTATGGCTACACCTTC
TRBJ2-5 TRBV2 NA NA CASSELEVMYQETQYF TGTGCCAGCAGTGAACTGGAGGTTATGTACCAAGAGACCCAGTACTTC
TRBJ2-1 TRBV7-9 NA NA CASSWAVNEQFF TGTGCCAGCAGCTGGGCAGTCAATGAGCAGTTCTTC
TRBJ1-1 TRBV5-1 NA few CASSLYNPNEAFF TGCGCCAGCAGCTTATACAACCCTAATGAAGCTTTCTTT
TRBJ2-1 TRBV7-9 NA NA CASSLSGIDEQFF TGTGCCAGCAGCTTGTCCGGGATCGATGAGCAGTTCTTC
TRBJ2-3 TRBV6-2/TRBV6-3 NA few CASRWRGASTDTQYF TGTGCCAGCAGATGGCGGGGTGCTAGCACAGATACGCAGTATTTT
TRBJ1-5 TRBV28 NA NA CAIASRHQPQHF TGTGCCATCGCCAGTCGACATCAGCCCCAGCATTTT
TRBJ2-5 TRBV7-9 NA few CASSRSPQYF TGTGCCAGCAGCCGGTCCCCCCAGTACTTC